This T cell receptor (beta chain) is from a study of regulatory T cells in long-lasting Graves disease. Noted time point: newly diagnosed GD, antithyroid drugs for less than 3 months. Extracted PBMC RNA gave rise to the TCR library. CDR3 regions were amplified by Arm-PCR using iRepertoire HTBI primers to build TCR beta libraries. TCRdb reprocessed the multiplex PCR reads with MiXCR, giving one entry per CDR3 protein. The sample lists hundreds of thousands of distinct CDR3 sequences; around 17% were seen once. Looked up from germline, CDR1 is MDHEN and CDR2 is SYDVKM. The junction had 7 bases not matched to a gene; V was cut back by 3 bases and J by 2 bases. The CDR3 spans 16 residues. The data also belong to a second study, concerning T cells in Graves' hyperthyroidism and ophthalmopathy.

Sequenced material: peripheral blood mononuclear cells (PBMCs), taken at new diagnosis, from a patient treated with antithyroid drugs. The chain links TRBV28 to TRBJ1-5; 7 bases are shared with TRBD1. This sequence was found in a woman aged 25 to 39 with Graves disease. CDR3 sequence: CASSLLRTGGNQPQHF. The DNA of the CDR3 is TGTGCCAGCAGTTTGTTACGGACAGGTGGCAATCAGCCCCAGCATTTT.